The TCR beta chain described here comes from a study of T cells in Graves' hyperthyroidism and ophthalmopathy. Whole-study findings and limits: Blood shared most expanded thyroid clonotypes above 0.001.

TCR beta CDR3 sequences were amplified from RNA transcripts. Using the HTBI primer set, a first-round RT-PCR was run on the TCR CDR3. TCRdb re-called the multiplex PCR reads through MiXCR, storing one row per CDR3 protein. The sample lists a few hundred thousand distinct CDR3 sequences, 14% to 15% seen once, with 32% in the top ten. Germline lookup yields CDR1 KGHSH and CDR2 LQKENI. V shed 2 bases, J shed 3 bases, and the junction held 6 bases outside the gene matches. The CDR3 has 18 amino acids. This clonotype appeared many times. Its target is unknown. Patients showing uncontrolled infection, other autoimmune disease, pregnancy or lactation were ineligible.

V usage is TRBV18 and J usage is TRBJ2-1; 14 nucleotides agree with TRBD2. This clonotype originated in a woman between 25 and 40 years old with Graves' hyperthyroidism. The sample comprised blood. The CDR3 nucleotides are TGTGCCAGCTCACCATTGACGGGACTAGCGGGAGTCTACAATGAGCAGTTCTTC. Translated: CASSPLTGLAGVYNEQFF.